This T cell receptor beta chain was recovered during a study of blood T cells in healthy people across ages. The second PCR ran about 6 to 12 cycles with a sample-barcoded 5' primer and J-beta primers. From the 5' RACE reads, TCRdb called clonotypes with MiXCR, one entry per CDR3 protein. The sample lists about 1.6 million distinct CDR3 sequences, roughly a third occurring once. Note on this clonotype: Its target is not known.

Those donating, healthy Caucasian individuals from Russia, were aged roughly 6 to 90. Every sample gave at least 5 micrograms of total RNA when it was extracted. Germline V gene data show CDR1 as MNHEY and CDR2 as SVGEGT. The CDR3 extends over 14 amino acids. Trimming took 0 bases from V and 3 from J, leaving 8 bases between them. The study, taken as a whole, reports: When set beside aged donors, long-lived donors presented more naive CD4+ cells and higher diversity. Naive T cell percentage showed a strong correlation with TCR beta diversity.

The receptor comes from a woman in her twenties or thirties in good health. The chain couples TRBV6-2 or TRBV6-3 to TRBJ1-1, with a tentative D call TRBD1 (5 bases). Sequenced: blood. CDR3 protein: CASSYSRQYTEAFF. CDR3 DNA sequence: TGTGCCAGCAGTTACTCCCGACAGTACACTGAAGCTTTCTTT.